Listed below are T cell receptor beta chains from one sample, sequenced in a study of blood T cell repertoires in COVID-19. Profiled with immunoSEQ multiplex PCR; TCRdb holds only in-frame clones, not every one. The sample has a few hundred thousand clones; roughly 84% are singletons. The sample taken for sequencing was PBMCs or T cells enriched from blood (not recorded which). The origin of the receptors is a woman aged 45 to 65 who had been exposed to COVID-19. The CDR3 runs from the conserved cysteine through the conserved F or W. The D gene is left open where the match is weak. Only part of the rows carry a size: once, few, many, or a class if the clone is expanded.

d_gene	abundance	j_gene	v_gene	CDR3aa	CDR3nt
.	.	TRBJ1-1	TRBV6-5	CASSYSGGQMNTEAFF	TGTGCCAGCAGTTACTCGGGGGGGCAGATGAACACTGAAGCTTTCTTT
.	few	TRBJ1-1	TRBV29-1	CSVDSAGILNTEAFF	TGCAGCGTTGACAGTGCAGGGATTTTGAACACTGAAGCTTTCTTT
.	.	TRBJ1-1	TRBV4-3	CASSQDLGRHTEAFF	TGCGCCAGCAGCCAAGACCTGGGCCGACACACTGAAGCTTTCTTT
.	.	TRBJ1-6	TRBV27	CASSPRQSSYNSPLHF	TGTGCCAGCAGTCCACGACAGAGCTCCTATAATTCACCCCTCCACTTT
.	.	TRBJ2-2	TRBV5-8	CASSWEPPEGELFF	TGTGCCAGCAGTTGGGAGCCTCCGGAGGGGGAGCTGTTTTTT
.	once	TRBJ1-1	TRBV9	CASSVAAGGLNTEAFF	TGTGCCAGCAGCGTAGCTGCGGGGGGGTTGAACACTGAAGCTTTCTTT
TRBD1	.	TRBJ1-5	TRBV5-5	CASSLGQGDQPQHF	TGTGCCAGCAGCTTGGGACAGGGCGATCAGCCCCAGCATTTT
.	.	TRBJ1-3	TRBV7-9	CASSPEGNTIYF	TGTGCCAGCAGCCCGGAGGGAAACACCATATATTTT
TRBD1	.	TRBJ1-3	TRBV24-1	CATSDPRAGGTGAGNTIYF	TGTGCCACCAGTGATCCCAGGGCGGGTGGAACAGGGGCCGGAAACACCATATATTTT
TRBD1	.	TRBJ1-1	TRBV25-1	CASTAGGNTEAFF	TGTGCCAGCACGGCAGGGGGTAACACTGAAGCTTTCTTT
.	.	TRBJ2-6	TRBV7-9	CASSYPQGSGANVLTF	TGTGCCAGCAGCTACCCCCAGGGCTCTGGGGCCAACGTCCTGACTTTC
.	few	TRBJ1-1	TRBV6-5	CASSYVRATEAFF	TGTGCCAGCAGTTACGTGCGGGCCACTGAAGCTTTCTTT
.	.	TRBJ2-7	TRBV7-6	CASSLRSGTYSYEQYF	TGTGCCAGCAGCTTAAGATCTGGGACATACTCCTACGAGCAGTACTTC
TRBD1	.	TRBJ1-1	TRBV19	CASSLIDRGNTEAFF	TGTGCCAGTAGTCTGATCGACAGGGGGAACACTGAAGCTTTCTTT
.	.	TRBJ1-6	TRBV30	CAWNREQRNSPLHF	TGTGCCTGGAACAGGGAGCAACGGAATTCACCCCTCCACTTT
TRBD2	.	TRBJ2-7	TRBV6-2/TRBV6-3	CASSTQLAGNYEQYF	TGTGCCAGCAGTACACAACTAGCGGGGAACTACGAGCAGTACTTC
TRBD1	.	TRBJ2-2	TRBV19	CASSDRAGNTGELFF	TGTGCCAGTAGCGACAGGGCGGGGAACACCGGGGAGCTGTTTTTT
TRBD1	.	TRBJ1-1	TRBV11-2	CASSPGTGVFGTEAFF	TGTGCCAGCAGCCCAGGGACAGGGGTTTTCGGCACTGAAGCTTTCTTT
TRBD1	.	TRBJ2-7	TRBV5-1	CASSFAQGVRYEQYF	TGCGCCAGCAGCTTCGCGCAGGGGGTCAGGTACGAGCAGTACTTC
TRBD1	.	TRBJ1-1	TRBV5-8	CASSSLKWTGEMNTEAFF	TGTGCCAGCAGCTCCTTGAAGTGGACAGGCGAAATGAACACTGAAGCTTTCTTT
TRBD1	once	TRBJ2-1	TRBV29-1	CSVDRGSYNEQFF	TGCAGCGTCGACAGGGGTTCCTACAATGAGCAGTTCTTC
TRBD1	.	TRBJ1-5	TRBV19	CASSIANRGQPQHF	TGTGCCAGTAGTATAGCCAACAGGGGGCAGCCCCAGCATTTT
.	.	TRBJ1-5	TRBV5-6	CASSLGLSGEVQHF	TGTGCCAGCAGCTTGGGTCTTTCGGGGGAGGTCCAGCATTTT
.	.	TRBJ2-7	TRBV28	CASSYRVGSYEQYF	TGTGCCAGCAGTTACAGGGTAGGATCCTACGAGCAGTACTTC